The 25 T cell receptor beta chains below come from one sample, sequenced in a study of blood T cell repertoires in COVID-19. Sequencing used immunoSEQ multiplex PCR; TCRdb keeps in-frame clones, though not all of them. Among some 370,000 clones listed, 90% were seen once. The sequenced material came from peripheral blood. The receptors come from a man aged 18 to 30 with active or convalescent COVID-19.

V is TRBV24-1 and J is TRBJ2-5; 9 bases line up with TRBD1. The V segment lost 5 bases and the J segment 4 bases; nucleotides outside the gene matches: 4. This CDR3 contains 14 residues. CDR1 is KGHDR, CDR2 SFDVKD, per germline. This chain's CDR3 is CATSAGTGRETQYF. The CDR3 DNA reads as TGTGCCACCAGTGCCGGGACAGGGAGAGAGACCCAGTACTTC.

This clone showed up just a few times. This rearrangement joins TRBV19 to TRBJ1-1; 7 bases fit TRBD1. V lost 4 bases to trimming and J lost 4 bases; unmatched junction nucleotides: 9. There are 15 residues in the CDR3. Germline lookup yields CDR1 LNHDA and CDR2 SQIVND (reference sequence). DNA for the CDR3: TGTGCCAGTAGTAAACAGGGGTATGACCGCACTGAAGCTTTCTTT. Translation gives CASSKQGYDRTEAFF.

The chain links TRBV6-2 or TRBV6-3 to TRBJ2-5; D is unclear. V lost 2 bases to trimming and J lost 5 bases, with 9 bases between them. The length of the CDR3 is 13 residues. Germline loops: CDR1 MNHEY, CDR2 SVGEGT. The CDR3 here is CASSYARVETQYF. The CDR3 region has the DNA TGTGCCAGCAGTTACGCTAGAGTGGAGACCCAGTACTTC.

The rearrangement links TRBV9 to TRBJ2-3, with 14 nucleotides matching TRBD2. CDR3 length equals 20 residues. J gave up 6 bases and V 0 bases, and 15 bases lay outside the gene matches. The germline gives CDR1 SGDLS, CDR2 YYNGEE. CDR3 nucleotide sequence: TGTGCCAGCAGCGTAGCAACAGGAGCCGGGACTAGCGGGGGTACCGATACGCAGTATTTT. Amino acids: CASSVATGAGTSGGTDTQYF.

CDR3 in amino acids: CASSQDKGSGRAYEQYF. The CDR3, as DNA: TGTGCCAGCAGCCAAGATAAGGGTAGCGGGAGGGCCTACGAGCAGTACTTC. The V gene is TRBV3-1 (or the pseudogene TRBV3-2), the J gene TRBJ2-7; 11 bases match TRBD2. V dropped 0 bases and J dropped 2; count of bases not matched to a gene: 6. The germline gives CDR1 LGHDT, CDR2 YNNKEL (reference sequence). The length of the CDR3 is 17 residues.

J is TRBJ1-1 and V is TRBV11-3; 11 bases match TRBD1. J gave up 4 bases and V 6 bases, and 7 bases lay outside the gene matches. CDR1 and CDR2 (germline): SGHNT, YENEEA. This CDR3 is built from 15 residues. For the CDR3, the DNA is TGTGCCAGCAGTGGCGGGACAGGGGGGGCCACTGAAGCTTTCTTT. Translation gives CASSGGTGGATEAFF.

The V and J genes are TRBV18 and TRBJ2-7, with D perhaps TRBD1 (5 bases). This CDR3 has 14 amino acids. Germline lookup yields CDR1 KGHSH and CDR2 LQKENI. Deletions cut 3 bases from V and 3 bases from J, with 12 bases between. This chain's CDR3 is CASSPTDSLYEQYF. CDR3 DNA sequence: TGTGCCAGCTCACCGACAGATTCTCTCTACGAGCAGTACTTC.

The rearrangement uses TRBV7-9 and TRBJ2-1, with 7 bases fitting TRBD1. The germline V gene encodes CDR1 SEHNR and CDR2 FQNEAQ (reference sequence). CDR3 length: 14 residues. J was trimmed by 5 bases and V by 6 bases; bases with no gene match: 7. The chain's CDR3 is CASSLYRGDNEQFF. The CDR3 DNA reads as TGTGCCAGCAGTCTCTACAGGGGAGACAATGAGCAGTTCTTC.

The chain carries TRBV7-3 and TRBJ1-1; 8 nucleotides match TRBD1. The CDR3 is made up of 13 amino acids. The germline CDR1 and CDR2 sequences are SGHTA and FQGTGA. Trimming took 6 bases from V and 3 from J; bases not matched to a gene: 3. This chain's CDR3 is CASSRTGHTEAFF. The DNA for the CDR3 is TGTGCCAGCAGTCGGACAGGGCACACTGAAGCTTTCTTT.

The chain links TRBV5-8 to TRBJ2-7, with TRBD2 identical over 7 bases. The germline gives CDR1 SGHTS, CDR2 YDEGEE. Germline trimming cut 4 bases from V and 4 bases from J; bases unmatched to any gene: 5. The CDR3 spans 13 residues. CDR3 sequence reads: CASSLPGLYEQYF. In nucleotides, the CDR3 is TGTGCCAGCAGCCTGCCGGGACTATACGAGCAGTACTTC. The entire variable domain, with the rest obtained from reference TRBV5-8 and TRBJ2-7, is as follows: EAGVTQSPTHLIKTRGQQATLRCSPISGHTSVYWYQQALGLGLQFLLWYDEGEERNRGNFPPRFSGRQFPNYSSELNVNALELEDSALYLCASSLPGLYEQYFGPGTRLTVT.

The chain couples TRBV11-3 to TRBJ2-7; maybe TRBD2 (5 bases). Germline-derived CDR1 and CDR2 are SGHNT and YENEEA. Trimming took off 5 bases at V and 2 bases at J, with 16 bases between the two ends. The CDR3 length is 15 residues. CDR3 sequence (DNA): TGTGCCAGCAGCCAAGGGCGGGCCTCTACCTACGAGCAGTACTTC. Encoded protein: CASSQGRASTYEQYF.

This clone came up once. The V gene is TRBV28, the J gene TRBJ2-7, with 9 bases fitting TRBD1. The CDR3 sequence is 14 residues long. Germline assignment: CDR1 MDHEN and CDR2 SYDVKM. V trimming: 3 bases; J trimming: 3 bases; junction bases outside the gene matches: 3. For the CDR3, the DNA is TGTGCCAGCAGTTTGACAGGGGGATACTACGAGCAGTACTTC. It is translated as CASSLTGGYYEQYF.

This chain connects TRBV7-9 to TRBJ2-5; 7 bases align to TRBD1. Germline CDR1 SEHNR, CDR2 FQNEAQ (reference sequence). Unmatched junction bases numbered 6, after V lost 3 bases and J lost 2 bases. The CDR3 extends over 15 amino acids. DNA for the CDR3: TGTGCCAGCAGCTTCATCCCGACAGGGCAAGAGACCCAGTACTTC. It encodes CASSFIPTGQETQYF.

The chain carries TRBV21-1 and TRBJ2-3; TRBD2, the table's D call, lacks a check against the DNA. TRBV21-1 is a known pseudogene. This CDR3 spans 16 amino acids. The CDR3 DNA sequence: TGTGCCAGCAGCACAAGCCAACCCTGTTTAACAGATACGCAGTATTTT. It yields the protein CASSTSQPCLTDTQYF.

The chain couples TRBV4-1 to TRBJ1-1; TRBD1 matches at 8 bases. Germline V CDR1 and CDR2: MGHRA, YSYEKL. Germline trimming cut 3 bases from V and 2 bases from J; bases unmatched to any gene: 5. The CDR3 consists of 15 residues. Written as DNA, the CDR3 is TGCGCCAGCAGCCATGGACAGGGAAAAAACACTGAAGCTTTCTTT. Translating gives CASSHGQGKNTEAFF.

The genes are TRBV10-1 and TRBJ2-7, with 7 bases identical to TRBD1. There are 14 residues in the CDR3. V lost 6 bases, J lost 2 bases, and 7 bases stayed unmatched. Germline V gene lookup returns CDR1 WNHNN and CDR2 SYGVQD (reference sequence). CDR3 DNA: TGCGCCAGCAGCATTGGGCAGGGGGCCTACGAGCAGTACTTC. This translates into CASSIGQGAYEQYF.

This rearrangement joins TRBV2 to TRBJ2-7; D call uncertain. CDR3 length: 13 residues. The V end was cut by 6 bases, the J end by 0 bases, with 9 bases between. Germline V gene sequence: CDR1 SNHLY, CDR2 FYNNEI. CDR3 sequence: CASRRLSSYEQYF. The DNA for the CDR3 is TGTGCCAGCAGGAGACTGAGCTCCTACGAGCAGTACTTC.

This clone was observed a handful of times. J is TRBJ1-1 and V is TRBV7-8; a weak D match, TRBD1 (6 bases). Trimming pared 6 bases from V and 1 base from J, leaving 9 bases between. The CDR3 is 13 amino acids. Germline assignment: CDR1 SGHVS and CDR2 FQNEAQ. CDR3 nucleotide sequence: TGTGCCAGCAGACCGGGACAGAACACTGAAGCTTTCTTT. This encodes CASRPGQNTEAFF.

With respect to this clone: The identical CDR3 is also encoded by other nucleotide sequences in the sample. The chain joins TRBV27 to TRBJ1-6, with D unclear. The germline V gene has CDR1 MNHEY and CDR2 SMNVEV (reference sequence). The CDR3 covers 12 residues. V was pared by 6 bases and J by 9 bases, with 9 bases between. CDR3 in DNA: TGTGCCAGCAGCCCCCCGGGTTCACCCCTCCACTTT. Translated, it gives CASSPPGSPLHF.

The J gene is TRBJ1-1, the V gene TRBV9; weak D call: TRBD1 (6 bases). Germline CDR1 reads SGDLS; CDR2 reads YYNGEE. The ends were cut back, 2 bases at V and 3 bases at J, with 11 bases in the middle. The CDR3 extends over 14 amino acids. CDR3 sequence (DNA): TGTGCCAGCAGCGTCAGGGGCGGAGACACTGAAGCTTTCTTT. Its translation is CASSVRGGDTEAFF.

The CDR3 sequence is CASSFGLLIEETQYF. The CDR3 nucleotides read TGTGCCAGCAGCTTCGGACTGCTAATTGAAGAGACCCAGTACTTC. The rearrangement links TRBV7-6 to TRBJ2-5; a weak D match, TRBD2 (5 bases). This CDR3 has 15 residues. V lost 3 bases, J lost 3 bases, and 14 bases lay in between. Per the germline V gene, CDR1 is SGHVS and CDR2 is FNYEAQ.

The V and J genes are TRBV5-1 and TRBJ2-7, with TRBD1 as a possible D gene (6 bases). In germline, CDR1 is SGHRS, CDR2 YFSETQ. V was cut by 4 bases and J by 5 bases, with 16 bases left in between. The CDR3 has 14 residues. Here the CDR3 DNA reads TGCGCCAGCAGCAAACCCCCAGGGGACCACGAGCAGTACTTC. As protein: CASSKPPGDHEQYF. The variable domain in full, completed from reference TRBV5-1 and TRBJ2-7, reads KAGVTQTPRYLIKTRGQQVTLSCSPISGHRSVSWYQQTPGQGLQFLFEYFSETQRNKGNFPGRFSGRQFSNSRSEMNVSTLELGDSALYLCASSKPPGDHEQYFGPGTRLTVT.

The CDR3 DNA is TGTGCCAGTAGTATACTAGCGGGCCTCTCCTACGAGCAGTACTTC. Encoded protein: CASSILAGLSYEQYF. The chain has TRBV19 and TRBJ2-7, with 8 bases matching TRBD2. V gave up 2 bases and J gave up 0 bases; unmatched junction bases: 3. CDR1 LNHDA and CDR2 SQIVND come from the germline V gene (reference sequence). The CDR3 is 15 residues long.

The J gene is TRBJ1-5, the V gene TRBV2; a weak D match, TRBD1 (6 bases). The germline V gene encodes CDR1 SNHLY and CDR2 FYNNEI. The V end lost 4 bases, the J end lost 3 bases, and 13 bases lay between the germline ends. The CDR3 is 15 residues long. The CDR3 spells CASSGGGQTNQPQHF. The CDR3 region has the DNA TGTGCCAGCAGTGGGGGCGGACAGACCAATCAGCCCCAGCATTTT.

This chain uses TRBV28 with TRBJ2-7, with 8 positions matching TRBD2. J gave up 7 bases and V 7 bases, and 15 bases lay outside the gene matches. Germline loops: CDR1 MDHEN, CDR2 SYDVKM. The CDR3 is 15 residues long. The CDR3 DNA sequence: TGTGCCAGCATCGGGCGAGCGGGGGAGGCCTGGGAGCAGTACTTC. Its translation is CASIGRAGEAWEQYF.